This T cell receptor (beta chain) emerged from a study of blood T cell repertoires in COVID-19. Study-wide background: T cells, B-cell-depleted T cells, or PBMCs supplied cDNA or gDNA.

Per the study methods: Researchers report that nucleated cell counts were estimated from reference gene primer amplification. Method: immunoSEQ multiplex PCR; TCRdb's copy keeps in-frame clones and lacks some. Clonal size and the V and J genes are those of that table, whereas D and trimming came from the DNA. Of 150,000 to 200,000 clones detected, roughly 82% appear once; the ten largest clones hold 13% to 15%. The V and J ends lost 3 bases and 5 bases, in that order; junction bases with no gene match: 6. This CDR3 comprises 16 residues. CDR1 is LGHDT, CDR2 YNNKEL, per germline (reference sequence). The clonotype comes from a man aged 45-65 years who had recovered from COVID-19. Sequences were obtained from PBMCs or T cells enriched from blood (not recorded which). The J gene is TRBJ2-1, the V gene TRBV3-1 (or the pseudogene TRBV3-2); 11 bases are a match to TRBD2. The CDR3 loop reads CASSQGLAGGHNEQFF. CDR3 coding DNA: TGTGCCAGCAGCCAGGGGCTAGCGGGGGGACACAATGAGCAGTTCTTC.